Here is one TCR beta chain with its context. This specimen comes from a study of blood T cell repertoires in COVID-19. As handled by the study authors: Estimation of nucleated cell counts relied on the amplification of reference gene primers. Only in-frame clones appear in the TCRdb table, and some are missing; sequencing was by immunoSEQ multiplex PCR. The V and J calls and clone size were taken over from that table, and D and trimming were inferred from the DNA. The sample has hundreds of thousands of clones; approximately 88% are singletons. This CDR3 region has 16 residues. J gave up 4 bases and V 4 bases, and 10 bases lay outside the gene matches. Germline V gene sequence: CDR1 SGHVS, CDR2 FNYEAQ.

The clonotype comes from a man aged 40-55 years with acute or convalescent COVID-19. V gene TRBV7-6 combines with J gene TRBJ1-3; TRBD1 matches at 7 bases. Specimen: peripheral blood. The chain's CDR3 is CASSSQGGLSGNTIYF. The CDR3 DNA reads TGTGCCAGCAGCTCCCAGGGGGGATTGTCAGGAAACACCATATATTTT.